Below, one TCR beta chain is given with its context. The data originate from a study of pediatric ulcerative colitis. The diagnostic colonoscopy in ulcerative colitis patients preceded any immunosuppressive treatment. Colonoscopy and blood draw happened at the same time. This CDR3 comprises 17 residues. V dropped 0 bases and J dropped 0 bases, with 16 bases sitting between them. Germline V gene lookup returns CDR1 SGDLS and CDR2 YYNGEE. Samples were sequenced at Survey level, maximum 500,000 reads. Sequencing was performed with immunoSEQ multiplex PCR; in TCRdb, only in-frame clones are kept and a portion is missing. This sample has roughly 38,000 clones; over 65% occur once, and the top ten carry approximately 23%.

The sequencing input was blood. The V and J genes are TRBV9 and TRBJ2-7, with D unclear. The TCR was taken from a girl aged 5 to 17 with moderate ulcerative colitis. CDR3 residues: CASSVGSSLRTSYEQYF. The CDR3 nucleotides read TGTGCCAGCAGCGTAGGTAGTAGCCTCCGAACCTCCTACGAGCAGTACTTC.